This T cell receptor beta chain was sequenced for a study of blood T cell repertoires in COVID-19. On the study more broadly: T cells, B-cell-depleted T cells, or PBMCs supplied cDNA or gDNA.

The V segment lost 4 bases and the J segment 7 bases; nucleotides outside the gene matches: 9. The CDR3 is 16 amino acids. CDR1 and CDR2 from the germline V gene are KGHDR and SFDVKD. Profiling relied on immunoSEQ multiplex PCR, and the TCRdb table lists in-frame clones only, not all of them. This sample yields over 200,000 clones, of which 88% are seen a single time; 0.99% belongs to the top ten. The sequenced sample was peripheral blood. This sequence joins TRBV24-1 and TRBJ1-5; 10 bases are shared with TRBD1. The source is a middle-aged woman who had recovered from COVID-19. CDR3 loop: CATSDPGQGGEQPQHF. Here the CDR3 DNA reads TGTGCCACCAGTGACCCTGGACAGGGGGGTGAACAGCCCCAGCATTTT.